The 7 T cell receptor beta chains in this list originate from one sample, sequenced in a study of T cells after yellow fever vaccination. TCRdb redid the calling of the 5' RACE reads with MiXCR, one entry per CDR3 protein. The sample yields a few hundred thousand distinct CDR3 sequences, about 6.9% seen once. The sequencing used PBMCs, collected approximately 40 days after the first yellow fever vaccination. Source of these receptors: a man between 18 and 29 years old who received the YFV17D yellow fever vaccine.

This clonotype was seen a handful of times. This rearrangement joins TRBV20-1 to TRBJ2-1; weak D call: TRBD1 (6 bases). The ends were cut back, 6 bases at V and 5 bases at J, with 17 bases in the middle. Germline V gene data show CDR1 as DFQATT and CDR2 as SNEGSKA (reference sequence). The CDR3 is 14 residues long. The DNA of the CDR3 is TGCAGTGCCGGTCTCTGGGACACCAACAATGAGCAGTTCTTC. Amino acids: CSAGLWDTNNEQFF.

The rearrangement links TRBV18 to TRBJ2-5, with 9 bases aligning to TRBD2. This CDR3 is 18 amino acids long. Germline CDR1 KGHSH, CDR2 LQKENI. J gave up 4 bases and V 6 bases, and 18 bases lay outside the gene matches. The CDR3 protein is CASSPASGGGASGETQYF. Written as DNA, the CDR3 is TGTGCCAGCTCCCCGGCGTCTGGCGGGGGGGCAAGTGGAGAGACCCAGTACTTC.

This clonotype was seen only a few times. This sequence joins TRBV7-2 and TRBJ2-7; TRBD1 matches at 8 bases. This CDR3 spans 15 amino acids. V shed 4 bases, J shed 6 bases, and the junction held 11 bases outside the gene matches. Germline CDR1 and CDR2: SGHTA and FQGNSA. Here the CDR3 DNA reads TGTGCCAGCAGCTCGACCGCTGGACAGGGTGGCGAGCAGTACTTC. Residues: CASSSTAGQGGEQYF.

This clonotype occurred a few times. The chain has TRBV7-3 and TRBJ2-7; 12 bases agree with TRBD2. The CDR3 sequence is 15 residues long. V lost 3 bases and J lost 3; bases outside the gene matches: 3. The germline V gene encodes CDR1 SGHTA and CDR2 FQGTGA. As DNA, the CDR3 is TGTGCCAGCAGCTTGGGACTAGCGGGCAGCTACGAGCAGTACTTC. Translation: CASSLGLAGSYEQYF.

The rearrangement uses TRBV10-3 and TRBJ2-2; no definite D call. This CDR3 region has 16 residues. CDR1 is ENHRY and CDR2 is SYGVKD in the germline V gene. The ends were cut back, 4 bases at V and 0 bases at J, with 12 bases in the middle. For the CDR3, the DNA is TGTGCCATCAGTGGGGCCCGGAGCTCGAACACCGGGGAGCTGTTTTTT. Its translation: CAISGARSSNTGELFF.

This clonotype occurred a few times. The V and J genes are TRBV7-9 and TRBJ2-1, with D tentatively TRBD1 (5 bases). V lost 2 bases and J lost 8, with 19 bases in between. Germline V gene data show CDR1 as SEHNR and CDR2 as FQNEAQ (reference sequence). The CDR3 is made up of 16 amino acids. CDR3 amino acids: CASSLRRRQLYDEQFF. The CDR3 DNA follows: TGTGCCAGCAGCTTACGCCGCCGACAGCTATATGATGAGCAGTTCTTC. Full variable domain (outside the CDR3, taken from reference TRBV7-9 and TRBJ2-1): DTGVSQNPRHKITKRGQNVTFRCDPISEHNRLYWYRQTLGQGPEFLTYFQNEAQLEKSRLLSDRFSAERPKGSFSTLEIQRTEQGDSAMYLCASSLRRRQLYDEQFFGPGTRLTVL.

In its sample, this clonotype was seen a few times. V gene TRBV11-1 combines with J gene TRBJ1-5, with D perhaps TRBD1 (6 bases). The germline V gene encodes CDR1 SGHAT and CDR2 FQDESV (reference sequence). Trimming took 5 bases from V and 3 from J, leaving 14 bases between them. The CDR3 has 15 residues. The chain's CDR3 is CASSNGQNLNQPQHF. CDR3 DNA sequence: TGTGCCAGCAGCAACGGACAGAACCTCAATCAGCCCCAGCATTTT.